One TCR beta chain is described in this entry. Which antigen it targets is not known. Base qualities are not at hand, and no much larger clone is one base apart. Focal radiation therapy combined with CTLA-4 blockade (ipilimumab) was tested in patients with chemo-refractory metastatic non-small-cell lung cancer. The data derive from a study of radiotherapy plus CTLA-4 blockade in lung cancer (dated by TCRdb to 2016 to 2019). General notes on the study: Objective responses were observed in approximately 17% of enrolled patients, and disease control was achieved in 25% to 35%. Points the paper makes about the study in general: After treatment with radiotherapy and ipilimumab, TCR clones that originated in tumors expanded in peripheral blood. The strongest predictors of response, as reported, were early dynamic changes in blood T cell clones along with a rise in serum interferon-beta after radiation.

Based on the germline V gene (reference sequence), the CDR1 and CDR2 sequences are MNHEY and SMNVEV. V lost 3 bases and J lost 2 bases; the stretch between them is 15 bases long. The CDR3, cysteine through phenylalanine, is 16 amino acids long. Only the CDR3 DNA is retained, 48 bases long and in frame from the first base. Libraries came from the immunoSEQ multiplex PCR assay. The table was pulled from immuneACCESS by TCRdb, which kept in-frame rearrangements only. Such tables lose some clones; where checked, under half of the loss comes from unresolved V genes, and the rest has no known cause. The sample table shows around 100,000 clones, and more than 75% are seen once. In total, the top ten clones hold around 3.3% of the sample.

The receptor comes from a human donor with non-small cell lung cancer that progressed on radiotherapy plus ipilimumab. Some clones in this sample may be carry-over from other donors' samples. The sequence joins TRBV27 to TRBJ2-3; TRBD1 might be the D gene, on 5 matching bases. The source material was peripheral blood, sampled from a patient treated with radiotherapy plus ipilimumab. In nucleotide form, the sequence is TGTGCCAGCAGTTTCCGCCCGGCAGGGTCCACAGATACGCAGTATTTT. It translates to CASSFRPAGSTDTQYF.